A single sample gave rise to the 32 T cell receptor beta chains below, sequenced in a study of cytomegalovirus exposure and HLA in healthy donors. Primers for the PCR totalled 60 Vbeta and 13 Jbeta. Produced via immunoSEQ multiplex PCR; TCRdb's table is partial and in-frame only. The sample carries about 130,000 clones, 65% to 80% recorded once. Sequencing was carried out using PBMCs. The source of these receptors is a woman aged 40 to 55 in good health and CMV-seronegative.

The chain's CDR3 is CASSLQGGEAFF. DNA of the CDR3: TGTGCCAGCAGTTTACAGGGTGGTGAAGCTTTCTTT. This chain links TRBV6-5 with TRBJ1-1; weak D call: TRBD1 (6 bases). Germline V gives CDR1 MNHEY, CDR2 SVGAGI. The CDR3 length is 12 residues. Trimming shortened V by 4 bases and J by 7 bases, and 10 bases separated the two germline ends.

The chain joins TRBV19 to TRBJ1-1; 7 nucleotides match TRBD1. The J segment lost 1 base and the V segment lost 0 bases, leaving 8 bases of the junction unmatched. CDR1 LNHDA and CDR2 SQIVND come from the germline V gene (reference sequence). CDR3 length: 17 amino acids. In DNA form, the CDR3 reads TGTGCCAGTAGTATAGAAGGGACAGCCATAAGGAACACTGAAGCTTTCTTT. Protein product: CASSIEGTAIRNTEAFF.

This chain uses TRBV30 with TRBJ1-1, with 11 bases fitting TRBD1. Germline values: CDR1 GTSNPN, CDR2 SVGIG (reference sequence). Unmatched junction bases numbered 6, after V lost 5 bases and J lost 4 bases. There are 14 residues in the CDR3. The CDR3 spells CAWGQGASGTEAFF. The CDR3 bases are TGTGCCTGGGGACAGGGGGCGTCGGGCACTGAAGCTTTCTTT. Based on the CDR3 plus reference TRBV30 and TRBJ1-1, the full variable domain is SQTIHQWPATLVQPVGSPLSLECTVEGTSNPNLYWYRQAAGRGLQLLFYSVGIGQISSEVPQNLSASRPQDRQFILSSKKLLLSDSGFYLCAWGQGASGTEAFFGQGTRLTVV.

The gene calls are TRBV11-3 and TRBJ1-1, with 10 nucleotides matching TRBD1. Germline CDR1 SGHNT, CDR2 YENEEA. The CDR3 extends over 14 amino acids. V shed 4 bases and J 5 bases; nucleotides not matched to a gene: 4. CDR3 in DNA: TGTGCCAGCAGCTCCGGACAGGGGGGTACTGAAGCTTTCTTT. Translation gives CASSSGQGGTEAFF.

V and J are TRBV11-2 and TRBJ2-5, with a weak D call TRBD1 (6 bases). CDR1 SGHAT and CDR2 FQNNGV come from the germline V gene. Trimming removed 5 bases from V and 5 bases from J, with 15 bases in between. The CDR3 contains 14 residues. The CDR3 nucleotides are TGTGCCAGCAGCCCCTCGACAGGCGGGGAGACCCAGTACTTC. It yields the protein CASSPSTGGETQYF. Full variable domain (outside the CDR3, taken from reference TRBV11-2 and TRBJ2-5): EAGVAQSPRYKIIEKRQSVAFWCNPISGHATLYWYQQILGQGPKLLIQFQNNGVVDDSQLPKDRFSAERLKGVDSTLKIQPAKLEDSAVYLCASSPSTGGETQYFGPGTRLLVL.

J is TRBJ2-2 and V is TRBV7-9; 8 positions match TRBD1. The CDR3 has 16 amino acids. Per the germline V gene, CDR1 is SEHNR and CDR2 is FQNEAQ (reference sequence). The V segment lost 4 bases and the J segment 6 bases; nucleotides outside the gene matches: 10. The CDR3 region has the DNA TGTGCCAGCAGCTCACAGGGGGAAAAGTGGGCCGGGGAGCTGTTTTTT. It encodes CASSSQGEKWAGELFF.

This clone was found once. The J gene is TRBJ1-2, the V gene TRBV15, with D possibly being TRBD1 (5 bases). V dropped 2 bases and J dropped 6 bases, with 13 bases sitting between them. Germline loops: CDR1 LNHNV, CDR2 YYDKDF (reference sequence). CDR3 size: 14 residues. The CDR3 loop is CATSRPDRTDGYTF. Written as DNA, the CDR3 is TGTGCCACCAGCAGACCAGACAGAACCGATGGCTACACCTTC.

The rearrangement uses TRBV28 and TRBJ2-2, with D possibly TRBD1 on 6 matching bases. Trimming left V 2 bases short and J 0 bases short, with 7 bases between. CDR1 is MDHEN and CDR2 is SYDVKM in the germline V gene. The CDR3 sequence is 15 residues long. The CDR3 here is CASSLRTANTGELFF. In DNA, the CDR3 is TGTGCCAGCAGTTTACGGACAGCGAACACCGGGGAGCTGTTTTTT.

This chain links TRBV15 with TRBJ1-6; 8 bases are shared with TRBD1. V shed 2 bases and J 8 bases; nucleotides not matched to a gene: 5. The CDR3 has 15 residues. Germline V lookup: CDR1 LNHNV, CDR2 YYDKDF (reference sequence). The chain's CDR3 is CATSRLGQGDSPLHF. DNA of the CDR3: TGTGCCACCAGCAGACTAGGACAGGGTGATTCACCCCTCCACTTT.

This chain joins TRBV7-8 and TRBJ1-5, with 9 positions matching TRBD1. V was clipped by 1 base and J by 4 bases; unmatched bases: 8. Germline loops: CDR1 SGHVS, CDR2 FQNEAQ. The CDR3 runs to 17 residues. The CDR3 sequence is CASSLERGGQGNQPQHF. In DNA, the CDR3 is TGTGCCAGCAGCTTAGAGAGGGGAGGACAGGGGAATCAGCCCCAGCATTTT.

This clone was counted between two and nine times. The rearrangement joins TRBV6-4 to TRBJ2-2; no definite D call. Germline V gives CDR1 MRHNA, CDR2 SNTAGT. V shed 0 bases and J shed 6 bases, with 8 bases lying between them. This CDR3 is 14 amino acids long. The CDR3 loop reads CASSDSTAPGELFF. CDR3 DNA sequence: TGTGCCAGCAGTGACTCGACTGCTCCCGGGGAGCTGTTTTTT.

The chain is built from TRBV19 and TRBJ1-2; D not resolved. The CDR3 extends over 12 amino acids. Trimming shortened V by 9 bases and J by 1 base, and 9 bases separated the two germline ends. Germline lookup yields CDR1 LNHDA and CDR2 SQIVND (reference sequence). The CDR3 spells CASAAGNYGYTF. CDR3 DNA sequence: TGTGCCAGCGCGGCGGGTAACTATGGCTACACCTTC. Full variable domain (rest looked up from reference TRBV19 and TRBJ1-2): DGGITQSPKYLFRKEGQNVTLSCEQNLNHDAMYWYRQDPGQGLRLIYYSQIVNDFQKGDIAEGYSVSREKKESFPLTVTSAQKNPTAFYLCASAAGNYGYTFGSGTRLTVV.

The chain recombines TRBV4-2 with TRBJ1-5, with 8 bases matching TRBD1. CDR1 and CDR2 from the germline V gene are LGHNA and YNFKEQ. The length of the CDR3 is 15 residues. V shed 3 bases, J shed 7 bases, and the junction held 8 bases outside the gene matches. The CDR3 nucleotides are TGTGCCAGCAGCCATTCTCGACAGGGGTTACAGCCCCAGCATTTT. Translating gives CASSHSRQGLQPQHF.

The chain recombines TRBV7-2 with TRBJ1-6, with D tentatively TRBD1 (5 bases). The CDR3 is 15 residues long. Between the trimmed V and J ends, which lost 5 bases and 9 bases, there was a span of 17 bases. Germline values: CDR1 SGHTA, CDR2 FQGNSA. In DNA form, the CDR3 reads TGTGCCAGCAGCCCAGGGCTCCTTACGGTTTCACCCCTCCACTTT. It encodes CASSPGLLTVSPLHF.

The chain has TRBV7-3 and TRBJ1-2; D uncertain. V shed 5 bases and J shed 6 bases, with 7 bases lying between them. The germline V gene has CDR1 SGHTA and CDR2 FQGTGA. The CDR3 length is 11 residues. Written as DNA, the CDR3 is TGTGCCAGCAGCCTGGGCCATGGCTACACCTTC. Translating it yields CASSLGHGYTF.

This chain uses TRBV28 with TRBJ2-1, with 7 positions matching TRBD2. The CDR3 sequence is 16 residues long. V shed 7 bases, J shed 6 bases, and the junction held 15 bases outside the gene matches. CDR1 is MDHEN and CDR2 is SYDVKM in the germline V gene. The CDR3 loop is CASNSLSGVQSNEQFF. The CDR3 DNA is TGTGCCAGCAACTCCCTCAGCGGGGTTCAGAGCAATGAGCAGTTCTTC.

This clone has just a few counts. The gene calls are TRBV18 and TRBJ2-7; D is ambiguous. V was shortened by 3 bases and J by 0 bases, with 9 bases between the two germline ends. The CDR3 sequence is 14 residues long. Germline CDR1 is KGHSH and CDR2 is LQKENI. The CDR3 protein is CASSPEQSSYEQYF. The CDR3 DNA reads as TGTGCCAGCTCACCCGAACAGAGCTCCTACGAGCAGTACTTC.

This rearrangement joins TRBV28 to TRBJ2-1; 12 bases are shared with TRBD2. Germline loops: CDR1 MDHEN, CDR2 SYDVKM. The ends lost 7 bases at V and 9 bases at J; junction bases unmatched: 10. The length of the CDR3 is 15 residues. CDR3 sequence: CASIAPSGREGEQFF. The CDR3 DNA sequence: TGTGCCAGCATCGCGCCTAGCGGGAGGGAGGGTGAGCAGTTCTTC. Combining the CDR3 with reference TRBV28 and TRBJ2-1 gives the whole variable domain DVKVTQSSRYLVKRTGEKVFLECVQDMDHENMFWYRQDPGLGLRLIYFSYDVKMKEKGDIPEGYSVSREKKERFSLILESASTNQTSMYLCASIAPSGREGEQFFGPGTRLTVL.

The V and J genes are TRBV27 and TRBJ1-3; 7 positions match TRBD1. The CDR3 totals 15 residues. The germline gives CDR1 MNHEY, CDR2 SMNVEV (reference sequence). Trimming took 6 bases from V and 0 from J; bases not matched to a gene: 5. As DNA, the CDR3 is TGTGCCAGCAGCCCGGACAGGAGCTCTGGAAACACCATATATTTT. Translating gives CASSPDRSSGNTIYF.

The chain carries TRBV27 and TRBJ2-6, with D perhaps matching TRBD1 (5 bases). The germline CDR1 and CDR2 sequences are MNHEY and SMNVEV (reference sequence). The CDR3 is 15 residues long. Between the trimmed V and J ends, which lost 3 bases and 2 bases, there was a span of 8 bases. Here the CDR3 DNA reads TGTGCCAGCAGTTTTTGGGGCACTGGGGCCAACGTCCTGACTTTC. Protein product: CASSFWGTGANVLTF.

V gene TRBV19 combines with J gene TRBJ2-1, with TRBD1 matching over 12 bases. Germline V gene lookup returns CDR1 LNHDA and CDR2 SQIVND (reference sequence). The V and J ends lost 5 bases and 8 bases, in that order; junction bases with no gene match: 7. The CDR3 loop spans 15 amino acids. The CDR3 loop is CASSFPGQGADEQFF. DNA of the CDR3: TGTGCCAGTAGTTTCCCGGGACAGGGGGCCGATGAGCAGTTCTTC.

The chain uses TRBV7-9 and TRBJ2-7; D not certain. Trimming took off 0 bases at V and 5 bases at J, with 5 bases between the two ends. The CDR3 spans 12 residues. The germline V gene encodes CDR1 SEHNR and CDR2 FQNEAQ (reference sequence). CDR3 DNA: TGTGCCAGCAGCTTAGCGGCCAACGAGCAGTACTTC. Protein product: CASSLAANEQYF.

The CDR3 DNA sequence: TGTGCCAGTAAGGTGGGGGGAGGAACTGAAGCTTTCTTT. Its protein product is CASKVGGGTEAFF. The chain uses TRBV19 and TRBJ1-1; a possible D gene is TRBD1 (5 bases). Trimming took 7 bases from V and 5 from J, leaving 14 bases between them. The germline CDR1 and CDR2 sequences are LNHDA and SQIVND (reference sequence). There are 13 residues in the CDR3.

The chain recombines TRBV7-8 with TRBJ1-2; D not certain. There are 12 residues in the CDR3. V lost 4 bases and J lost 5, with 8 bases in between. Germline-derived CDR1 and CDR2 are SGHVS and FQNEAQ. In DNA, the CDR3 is TGTGCCAGCAGCTCACGGGGTTATGGCTACACCTTC. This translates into CASSSRGYGYTF.

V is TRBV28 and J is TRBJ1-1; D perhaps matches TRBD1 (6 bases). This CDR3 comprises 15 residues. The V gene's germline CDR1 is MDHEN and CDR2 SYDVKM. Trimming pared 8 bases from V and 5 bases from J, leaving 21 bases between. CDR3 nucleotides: TGTGCCAGCGCCCTCTCAGGGGCCTTTGGGACTGAAGCTTTCTTT. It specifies CASALSGAFGTEAFF.

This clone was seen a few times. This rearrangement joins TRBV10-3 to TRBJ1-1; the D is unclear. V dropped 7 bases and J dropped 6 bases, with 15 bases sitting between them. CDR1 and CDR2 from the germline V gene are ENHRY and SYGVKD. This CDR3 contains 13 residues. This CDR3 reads CAIKNTEGAEAFF. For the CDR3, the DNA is TGTGCCATCAAAAACACAGAAGGCGCTGAAGCTTTCTTT.

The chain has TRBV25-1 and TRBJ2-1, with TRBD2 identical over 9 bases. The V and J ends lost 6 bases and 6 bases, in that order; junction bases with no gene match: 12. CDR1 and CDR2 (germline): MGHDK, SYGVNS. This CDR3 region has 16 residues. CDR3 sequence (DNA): TGTGCCAGCAGAACTTCAGCGGGGGGCCCTTCCAATGAGCAGTTCTTC. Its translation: CASRTSAGGPSNEQFF.

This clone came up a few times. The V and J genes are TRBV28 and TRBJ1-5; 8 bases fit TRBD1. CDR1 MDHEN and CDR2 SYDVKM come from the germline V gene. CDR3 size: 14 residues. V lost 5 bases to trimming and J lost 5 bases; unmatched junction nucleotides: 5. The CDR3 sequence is CASSRTGRYQPQHF. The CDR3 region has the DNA TGTGCCAGCAGTCGGACAGGGAGGTATCAGCCCCAGCATTTT.

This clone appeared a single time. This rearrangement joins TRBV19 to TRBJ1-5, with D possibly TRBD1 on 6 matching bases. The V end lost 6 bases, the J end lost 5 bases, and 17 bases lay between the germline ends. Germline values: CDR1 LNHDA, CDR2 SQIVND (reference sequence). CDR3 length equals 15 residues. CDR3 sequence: CASSPWAGVDQPQHF. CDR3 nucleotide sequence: TGTGCCAGTAGCCCCTGGGCAGGGGTGGATCAGCCCCAGCATTTT.

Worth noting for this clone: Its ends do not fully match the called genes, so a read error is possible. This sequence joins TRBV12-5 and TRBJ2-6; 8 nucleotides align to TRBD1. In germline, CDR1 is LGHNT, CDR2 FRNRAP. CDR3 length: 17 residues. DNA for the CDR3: TGTGCTAGTGCCTTGACAGGGGCGAGCTCTGGGGCCAACGGCCTGACTTTC. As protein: CASALTGASSGANGLTF.

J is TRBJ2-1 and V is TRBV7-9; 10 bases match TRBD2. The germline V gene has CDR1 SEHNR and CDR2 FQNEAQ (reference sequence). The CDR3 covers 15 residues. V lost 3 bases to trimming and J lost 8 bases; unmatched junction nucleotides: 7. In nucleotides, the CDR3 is TGTGCCAGCAGCTTGTCTAGCGGGAGAGGCTATGAGCAGTTCTTC. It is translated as CASSLSSGRGYEQFF.

CDR3 amino acids: CASTLANTGELFF. The DNA for the CDR3 is TGTGCCAGCACCCTAGCGAACACCGGGGAGCTGTTTTTT. The chain couples TRBV7-8 to TRBJ2-2, with D hard to call. V lost 7 bases and J 0 bases, leaving 6 bases between the germline ends. The germline V gene encodes CDR1 SGHVS and CDR2 FQNEAQ. The CDR3 runs 13 residues. The full variable domain, its missing parts supplied by reference TRBV7-8 and TRBJ2-2, is GAGVSQSPRYKVAKRGQDVALRCDPISGHVSLFWYQQALGQGPEFLTYFQNEAQLDKSGLPSDRFFAERPEGSVSTLKIQRTQQEDSAVYLCASTLANTGELFFGEGSRLTVL.